These 25 T cell receptor beta chains came from one sample sequenced in a study of shared clonotypes between healthy human individuals. Assay used: immunoSEQ multiplex PCR; TCRdb lists only in-frame clones, some missing. Counted here are fewer than 1.6 million clones, about 98.5% occurring once; the ten biggest clones make up 0.36%. The sequencing input was naive CD4+ T cells sorted from blood. The sample's subset: CD45RA+ positively selected. These receptors were taken from a man aged 25-40 years in good health.

The V call is TRBV19, the J call TRBJ1-5; tentative D call: TRBD1 (6 bases). The CDR3 has 14 amino acids. V lost 5 bases to trimming and J lost 5 bases, with 13 bases between them. The germline V gene has CDR1 LNHDA and CDR2 SQIVND (reference sequence). The CDR3 spells CASSSFGGHQPQHF. The CDR3 coding sequence is TGTGCCAGTAGTTCTTTCGGGGGGCATCAGCCCCAGCATTTT.

In DNA form, the CDR3 reads TGTGCCAGCAGCACTCCTCGCGGAAACACCGGGGAGCTGTTTTTT. Amino acid sequence: CASSTPRGNTGELFF. This chain links TRBV4-2 with TRBJ2-2; no firm D call. The CDR3 spans 15 residues. Germline V gene lookup returns CDR1 LGHNA and CDR2 YNFKEQ. V was cut by 5 bases and J by 2 bases, with 12 bases left in between.

The V and J genes are TRBV5-4 and TRBJ1-2; no clear D gene. The CDR3 runs 12 residues. Trimming took 0 bases from V and 5 from J, leaving 5 bases between them. The germline gives CDR1 SGHNT, CDR2 YYREEE (reference sequence). CDR3 bases: TGTGCCAGCAGCTTGGGGGAGTATGGCTACACCTTC. Residues: CASSLGEYGYTF.

The chain links TRBV27 to TRBJ2-3; 12 nucleotides match TRBD2. CDR1 and CDR2 from the germline V gene are MNHEY and SMNVEV (reference sequence). The CDR3 is 14 residues long. The junction had 2 bases not matched to a gene; V was cut back by 6 bases and J by 4 bases. CDR3 residues: CASSRLAGADTQYF. The CDR3 DNA reads TGTGCCAGCAGCAGACTAGCGGGAGCAGATACGCAGTATTTT.

This clone was detected only once. V usage is TRBV9 and J usage is TRBJ2-1, with TRBD2 identical over 9 bases. V shed 0 bases and J 7 bases; nucleotides not matched to a gene: 5. CDR1 is SGDLS, CDR2 YYNGEE, per germline. The CDR3 spans 15 residues. The CDR3 reads CASSVGTSAGNEQFF. The CDR3 coding sequence is TGTGCCAGCAGCGTAGGGACTAGCGCGGGGAATGAGCAGTTCTTC.

The rearrangement uses TRBV13 and TRBJ2-5; D not resolved. V was cut by 4 bases and J by 2 bases, with 17 bases left in between. The CDR3 totals 16 residues. The germline gives CDR1 PRHDT, CDR2 FYEKMQ (reference sequence). As DNA, the CDR3 is TGTGCCAGCAGCTCCCCCCTCCCGGAAGAGCAAGAGACCCAGTACTTC. Protein: CASSSPLPEEQETQYF.

To note about this clone: At the DNA level, this CDR3 is encoded by other sequences in the same sample as well. The J gene is TRBJ2-5, the V gene TRBV15; D is uncertain. Trimming took off 1 base at V and 5 bases at J, with 5 bases between the two ends. CDR3 size: 12 residues. In germline, CDR1 is LNHNV, CDR2 YYDKDF (reference sequence). The CDR3 reads CATSRGRETQYF. As DNA, the CDR3 is TGTGCCACCAGCAGAGGCAGGGAGACCCAGTACTTC.

The chain recombines TRBV5-1 with TRBJ2-3; D is ambiguous. The germline CDR1 and CDR2 sequences are SGHRS and YFSETQ. V gave up 9 bases and J gave up 4 bases, with 15 bases separating them. The CDR3 runs to 13 residues. CDR3: CATRLPYADTQYF. CDR3 DNA: TGCGCCACCCGTCTCCCCTATGCAGATACGCAGTATTTT.

The genes are TRBV5-6 and TRBJ2-7, with D perhaps TRBD1 (5 bases). Trimming removed 4 bases at V and 3 bases at J, with 20 bases between. Germline lookup yields CDR1 SGHDT and CDR2 YYEEEE. The CDR3 is made up of 16 amino acids. CDR3 protein: CASSLTSGRVNYEQYF. The CDR3 DNA is TGTGCCAGCAGCCTCACGTCGGGCAGGGTGAACTACGAGCAGTACTTC. The variable domain in full, completed from reference TRBV5-6 and TRBJ2-7, reads DAGVTQSPTHLIKTRGQQVTLRCSPKSGHDTVSWYQQALGQGPQFIFQYYEEEERQRGNFPDRFSGHQFPNYSSELNVNALLLGDSALYLCASSLTSGRVNYEQYFGPGTRLTVT.

The chain recombines TRBV18 with TRBJ2-3, with D possibly TRBD1 on 5 matching bases. The CDR3 is 14 amino acids. The germline gives CDR1 KGHSH, CDR2 LQKENI. Trimming shortened V by 6 bases and J by 1 base, and 11 bases separated the two germline ends. CDR3 region: CASSPTTGTDTQYF. The CDR3, as DNA: TGTGCCAGCTCGCCTACGACAGGCACAGATACGCAGTATTTT.

The V and J genes are TRBV29-1 and TRBJ1-1, with TRBD1 as a possible D gene (5 bases). V was clipped by 1 base and J by 11 bases, with 11 bases between them. There are 11 residues in the CDR3. Germline V gene data show CDR1 as SQVTM and CDR2 as ANQGSEA. Written as DNA, the CDR3 is TGCAGCGTTGAAGGGGACCCCGCCGCTTTCTTT. Protein sequence: CSVEGDPAAFF.

CDR3 DNA sequence: TGTGCCAGCAGTTACTCACGGGTAGAGGAGACCCAGTACTTC. Translating gives CASSYSRVEETQYF. This chain links TRBV6-6 with TRBJ2-5; no clear D. This CDR3 contains 14 residues. Between the trimmed V and J ends, which lost 0 bases and 5 bases, there was a span of 10 bases. Germline CDR1 is MNHNY and CDR2 is SVGAGI (reference sequence).

The chain has TRBV28 and TRBJ2-7; a possible D gene is TRBD1 (6 bases). CDR3 size: 14 residues. The V and J ends lost 7 bases and 2 bases respectively, with 15 bases between them. Per germline, CDR1 MDHEN and CDR2 SYDVKM. This chain's CDR3 is CASTKPDSPYEQYF. CDR3 in DNA: TGTGCCAGCACCAAACCGGACAGCCCCTACGAGCAGTACTTC.

This rearrangement joins TRBV18 to TRBJ1-3; D is perhaps TRBD1 (5 bases). This CDR3 has 17 amino acids. In germline, CDR1 is KGHSH, CDR2 LQKENI. The V and J ends lost 1 base and 0 bases respectively, with 13 bases between them. The CDR3 here is CASSPLFEGSSGNTIYF. In nucleotides, the CDR3 is TGTGCCAGCTCACCACTTTTTGAGGGGAGCTCTGGAAACACCATATATTTT.

As regards this clone: A read error may produce the germline difference seen at one junction end. The chain joins TRBV2 to TRBJ2-5; unclear D gene. Germline lookup yields CDR1 SNHLY and CDR2 FYNNEI. This CDR3 has 11 amino acids. For the CDR3, the DNA is TGTGCCAGCAGCGACATCCCTGGGCGGAACTTC. Protein sequence: CASSDIPGRNF.

V gene TRBV28 combines with J gene TRBJ1-2; D may be TRBD1 (5 bases). Germline V gene sequence: CDR1 MDHEN, CDR2 SYDVKM. V dropped 5 bases and J dropped 8 bases, with 12 bases sitting between them. The CDR3 contains 12 residues. The chain's CDR3 is CASSPLRGGYTF. CDR3 sequence (DNA): TGTGCCAGCAGTCCCCTCCGGGGGGGCTACACCTTC.

The chain has TRBV15 and TRBJ1-1, with 7 bases that match TRBD1. CDR3 length: 15 amino acids. V was clipped by 5 bases and J by 4 bases; unmatched bases: 10. Germline CDR1 is LNHNV and CDR2 is YYDKDF (reference sequence). The CDR3 reads CATSPVRAGGTEAFF. CDR3 DNA: TGTGCCACCAGCCCTGTTAGGGCAGGGGGCACTGAAGCTTTCTTT.

This rearrangement joins TRBV5-4 to TRBJ2-5, with D unresolved. Between the trimmed V and J ends, which lost 3 bases and 5 bases, there was a span of 8 bases. Germline CDR1 and CDR2: SGHNT and YYREEE (reference sequence). The CDR3 extends over 12 amino acids. CDR3 sequence (DNA): TGTGCCAGCAGCTGGAGCCGGGAGACCCAGTACTTC. Encoded protein: CASSWSRETQYF.

The chain couples TRBV18 to TRBJ1-3; possible D gene TRBD1, 5 bases. V gave up 3 bases and J gave up 1 base, with 19 bases separating them. The CDR3 length is 18 residues. The germline CDR1 and CDR2 sequences are KGHSH and LQKENI. CDR3 DNA: TGTGCCAGCTCACCTCTGCAGATGCCCGGGGGGTCTGGAAACACCATATATTTT. Its translation: CASSPLQMPGGSGNTIYF.

The chain combines TRBV18 with TRBJ2-5; D tentatively fits TRBD1 or TRBD2 (5 bases each). The CDR3 consists of 15 residues. In germline, CDR1 is KGHSH, CDR2 LQKENI. V shed 3 bases and J shed 5 bases, with 16 bases lying between them. The CDR3 DNA sequence: TGTGCCAGCTCACCCTACGGGACGACGCAGGAGACCCAGTACTTC. It is translated as CASSPYGTTQETQYF.

This chain joins TRBV19 and TRBJ1-5, with D hard to call. With 3 bases removed from V and 6 bases from J, the gap between germline ends came to 9 bases. The CDR3 runs to 13 residues. Germline CDR1 LNHDA, CDR2 SQIVND (reference sequence). The CDR3 DNA sequence: TGTGCCAGTAGTATCCCCCAGGTTCAGCCCCAGCATTTT. It is translated as CASSIPQVQPQHF.

The CDR3: CASSELVAGGYNEQFF. The CDR3 bases are TGTGCCAGCAGTGAATTGGTAGCGGGAGGGTACAATGAGCAGTTCTTC. The V gene is TRBV2, the J gene TRBJ2-1, with TRBD2 matching 11 bases. The CDR3 consists of 16 residues. Trimming cost V 2 bases and J 4 bases; bases outside gene matches: 4. Germline V gives CDR1 SNHLY, CDR2 FYNNEI.

This clone showed up just once. Other nucleotide sequences from this sample produce the same CDR3. The CDR3 region is CASSWGLAGESYNEQFF. DNA of the CDR3: TGCGCCAGCAGCTGGGGACTAGCGGGAGAATCCTACAATGAGCAGTTCTTC. The chain joins TRBV5-1 to TRBJ2-1, with TRBD2 matching over 14 bases. This CDR3 region has 17 residues. Germline CDR1 is SGHRS and CDR2 is YFSETQ. Trimming took 3 bases from V and 1 from J; bases not matched to a gene: 3.

On this clone itself: Additional DNA sequences in this sample encode the identical CDR3. The chain joins TRBV5-4 to TRBJ2-1, with a weak D call TRBD2 (6 bases). Germline V gene sequence: CDR1 SGHNT, CDR2 YYREEE (reference sequence). With 4 bases removed from V and 4 bases from J, the gap between germline ends came to 15 bases. This CDR3 region has 15 residues. The chain's CDR3 is CASSLGGTEYNEQFF. CDR3 nucleotide sequence: TGTGCCAGCAGCCTCGGTGGGACTGAGTACAATGAGCAGTTCTTC.

The chain carries TRBV5-1 and TRBJ2-4, with D perhaps matching TRBD1 (5 bases). Germline V gene data show CDR1 as SGHRS and CDR2 as YFSETQ. The CDR3 loop spans 15 amino acids. V was trimmed by 2 bases and J by 8 bases, leaving 17 bases between them. The CDR3 DNA reads TGCGCCAGCAGCTTCGGACCGGCCGTAGGGGACATTCAGTACTTC. It yields the protein CASSFGPAVGDIQYF.